The 10 T cell receptor beta chains reported below all come from one sample, sequenced in a study of CD8+ T cells in alopecia areata. RNA extraction and reverse transcription yielded cDNA as sequencing template. Sequencing used immunoSEQ multiplex PCR; TCRdb keeps in-frame clones, though not all of them. The sample includes approximately 65,000 clones, around 46% seen only once; the top ten take approximately 20%. Treatment reported: oral pan-JAK inhibitor, 5-10 mg twice daily. Material: CD8+ T cells sorted from blood, obtained around week 36, from a patient treated with tofacitinib. The receptors derive from a human donor with alopecia areata.

This clone was counted between two and nine times. The J gene is TRBJ1-1, the V gene TRBV28; D unclear. In germline, CDR1 is MDHEN, CDR2 SYDVKM. The V end was cut by 6 bases, the J end by 4 bases, with 21 bases between. This CDR3 contains 16 residues. CDR3 DNA sequence: TGTGCCAGCAGCTTTCCAGCGGACGGGGTGGGCACTGAAGCTTTCTTT. Encoded protein: CASSFPADGVGTEAFF. The whole variable domain, filled in from reference TRBV28 and TRBJ1-1, reads DVKVTQSSRYLVKRTGEKVFLECVQDMDHENMFWYRQDPGLGLRLIYFSYDVKMKEKGDIPEGYSVSREKKERFSLILESASTNQTSMYLCASSFPADGVGTEAFFGQGTRLTVV.

In its sample, this clone was seen a few times. The chain recombines TRBV6-1 with TRBJ2-7; D is ambiguous. The CDR3 is made up of 15 amino acids. With 1 base removed from V and 3 bases from J, the gap between germline ends came to 13 bases. Germline CDR1 MNHNS, CDR2 SASEGT. DNA for the CDR3: TGTGCCAGCAGTGAAGAGGGTCTCTCGGTCTACGAGCAGTACTTC. Encoded protein: CASSEEGLSVYEQYF.

This clone has just a few counts. J is TRBJ2-7 and V is TRBV28; D gene ambiguous. Per germline, CDR1 MDHEN and CDR2 SYDVKM. With 6 bases removed from V and 3 bases from J, the gap between germline ends came to 9 bases. The CDR3 consists of 12 residues. The CDR3 sequence: CASSPASYEQYF. The CDR3 DNA reads TGTGCCAGCAGCCCCGCTAGCTACGAGCAGTACTTC.

The V gene is TRBV10-3, the J gene TRBJ2-5; D tentatively reads TRBD1 or TRBD2 (5 bases each). The germline V gene encodes CDR1 ENHRY and CDR2 SYGVKD. V lost 4 bases, J lost 2 bases, and 8 bases lay in between. The CDR3 runs 13 residues. The DNA of the CDR3 is TGTGCCATCAGTGCGGGACGGCAAGAGACCCAGTACTTC. Translated, it gives CAISAGRQETQYF.

The chain is built from TRBV28 and TRBJ2-3; 9 nucleotides agree with TRBD2. The trim removed 5 bases at V and 3 bases at J, leaving 9 bases unmatched. CDR1 is MDHEN and CDR2 is SYDVKM in the germline V gene. The CDR3 length is 16 residues. CDR3 region: CASSLWIAGATDTQYF. The CDR3 DNA reads as TGTGCCAGCAGTCTCTGGATAGCGGGAGCAACAGATACGCAGTATTTT.

Sample share makes this clone medium-sized. This chain uses TRBV19 with TRBJ2-7, with TRBD1 matching 10 bases. In germline, CDR1 is LNHDA, CDR2 SQIVND (reference sequence). This CDR3 has 13 residues. V lost 8 bases to trimming and J lost 4 bases; unmatched junction nucleotides: 5. As DNA, the CDR3 is TGTGCCAGTGCGTGGACAGGGGGTTACGAGCAGTACTTC. Translating it yields CASAWTGGYEQYF.

This clone appeared once. CDR3 region: CASTEKDGGDGYTF. The DNA of the CDR3 is TGTGCCAGCACCGAAAAGGACGGCGGCGATGGCTACACCTTC. The chain uses TRBV9 and TRBJ1-2, with D hard to call. This CDR3 contains 14 residues. Trimming took off 6 bases at V and 6 bases at J, with 18 bases between the two ends. CDR1 is SGDLS, CDR2 YYNGEE, per germline.

The chain combines TRBV9 with TRBJ1-5; 8 bases line up with TRBD1. The CDR3 covers 15 residues. Germline V CDR1 and CDR2: SGDLS, YYNGEE. V lost 3 bases to trimming and J lost 7 bases; unmatched junction nucleotides: 9. In nucleotides, the CDR3 is TGTGCCAGCAGCGCCGAGGGGACAGGTGAACAGCCCCAGCATTTT. Amino acids: CASSAEGTGEQPQHF.

This clone has only a few counts. The chain uses TRBV6-5 and TRBJ2-7, with D hard to call. The length of the CDR3 is 15 residues. Per the germline V gene, CDR1 is MNHEY and CDR2 is SVGAGI. Trimming pared 2 bases from V and 3 bases from J, leaving 14 bases between. As DNA, the CDR3 is TGTGCCAGCAGTTACGGCAGCTATACGGTCTACGAGCAGTACTTC. Encoded protein: CASSYGSYTVYEQYF.

This sequence joins TRBV7-6 and TRBJ1-5; a possible D gene is TRBD1 (5 bases). Trimming removed 5 bases from V and 4 bases from J, with 18 bases in between. The CDR3 has 16 amino acids. Germline CDR1 SGHVS, CDR2 FNYEAQ. CDR3 protein: CASSHEAGRTNQPQHF. CDR3 DNA: TGTGCCAGCAGCCACGAAGCTGGACGGACAAATCAGCCCCAGCATTTT.